This entry is about one T cell receptor beta chain. The sample is drawn from a study of blood T cells in healthy people across ages. Together with a sample-barcoded 5' primer, a J-beta primer mix was included in a second PCR lasting about 7 to 11 cycles. TCRdb reprocessed the 5' RACE reads via MiXCR and lists one record per CDR3 protein. This table holds 1.5 million to 2 million distinct CDR3 sequences, roughly 32% found once. V lost 10 bases and J lost 3; bases outside the gene matches: 10. The length of the CDR3 is 14 residues. The germline gives CDR1 MDHEN, CDR2 SYDVKM. Isolation recovered at least 6.5 million PBMCs from every sample.

This sequence originates from a young woman in good health. The chain links TRBV28 to TRBJ2-7; 9 bases fit TRBD1. Sequencing was done on a sample of blood. The CDR3 reads CATVGQGINYEQYF. In DNA form, the CDR3 reads TGTGCCACCGTTGGACAGGGGATTAACTACGAGCAGTACTTC. The full variable domain, rest sourced from reference TRBV28 and TRBJ2-7, is DVKVTQSSRYLVKRTGEKVFLECVQDMDHENMFWYRQDPGLGLRLIYFSYDVKMKEKGDIPEGYSVSREKKERFSLILESASTNQTSMYLCATVGQGINYEQYFGPGTRLTVT.